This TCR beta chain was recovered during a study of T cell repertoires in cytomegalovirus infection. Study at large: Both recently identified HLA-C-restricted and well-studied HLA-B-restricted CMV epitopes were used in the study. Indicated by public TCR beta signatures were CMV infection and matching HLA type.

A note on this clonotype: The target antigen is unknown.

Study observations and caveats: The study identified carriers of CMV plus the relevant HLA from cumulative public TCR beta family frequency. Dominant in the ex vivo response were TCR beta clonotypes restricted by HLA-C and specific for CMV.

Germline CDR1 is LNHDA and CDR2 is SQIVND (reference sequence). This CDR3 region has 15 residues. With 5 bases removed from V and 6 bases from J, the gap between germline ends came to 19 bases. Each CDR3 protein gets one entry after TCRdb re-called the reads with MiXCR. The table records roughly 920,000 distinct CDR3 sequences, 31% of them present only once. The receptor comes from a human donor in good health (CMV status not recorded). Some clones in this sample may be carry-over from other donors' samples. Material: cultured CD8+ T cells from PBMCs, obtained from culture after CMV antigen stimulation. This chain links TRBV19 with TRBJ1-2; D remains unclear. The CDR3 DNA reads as TGTGCCAGTAGTCTCCCCTTTGAGGGCTCGCATGGCTACACCTTC. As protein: CASSLPFEGSHGYTF.